What follows are 10 T cell receptor beta chains derived from one specimen sequenced in a study of breast tumors, draining lymph nodes, adjacent tissues (dated by TCRdb to the mid-2010s). Libraries were constructed by multiplex PCR. The instrument was an Illumina HiSeq 2000. In TCRdb, the public reads were trimmed at Q25 with fastp and aligned with MiXCR, with productive beta chains retained. All rows with the same CDR3 protein become a single entry with the most common DNA and genes. Present in this sample are some 110,000 distinct CDR3 sequences, under 40% of which were seen just once. The top ten constitute approximately 5% of the sample. The lymph node samples were taken from the axillary draining lymph nodes of breast cancer patients. Sequenced: axillary lymph node tissue. All receptors come from a female donor with breast cancer. Some clones in this sample may be carry-over from other donors' samples.

Details on this clonotype: It is likely a read error, because the conserved phenylalanine at the end of the CDR3 is missing. The chain couples TRBV20-1 to TRBJ2-7; 10 positions match TRBD1. V was pared by 1 base and J by 6 bases, with 6 bases of the junction left unmatched. CDR3 length: 14 amino acids. The V gene's germline CDR1 is DFQATT and CDR2 SNEGSKA (reference sequence). CDR3 DNA: TGCAGTGCTAGAGCGCCGGACAGGGGGACCGAGCAGTACCTC. Translation: CSARAPDRGTEQYL.

In regard to this clonotype: Likely a read error: the CDR3 ends without its conserved phenylalanine or tryptophan. This chain joins TRBV19 and TRBJ2-5, with TRBD1 matching over 7 bases. With 5 bases clipped from V and 2 bases from J, the junction kept 11 bases outside the gene matches. Per the germline V gene, CDR1 is LNHDA and CDR2 is SQIVND (reference sequence). The CDR3 runs 16 residues. CDR3 nucleotides: TGTGCCAGTAGTTCTATCGAGAGGGGGCGTCAAGAGACCCAGTACTCC. This sequence encodes CASSSIERGRQETQYS.

This rearrangement joins TRBV3-1 to TRBJ2-2, with D perhaps TRBD1 (6 bases). The CDR3 totals 18 residues. Germline loops: CDR1 LGHDT, CDR2 YNNKEL (reference sequence). V was pared by 7 bases and J by 7 bases, with 28 bases between. CDR3 nucleotides: TGTGCCAGCACCCCCGGGACACCCGTTTCTAGGAACGTCGGGGAGCTGTTTTTT. It specifies CASTPGTPVSRNVGELFF.

This clonotype was counted at least ten times. The chain employs TRBV7-9 and TRBJ2-5, with unresolved D. The CDR3 extends over 12 amino acids. With 3 bases removed from V and 2 bases from J, the gap between germline ends came to 4 bases. Germline-derived CDR1 and CDR2 are SEHNR and FQNEAQ (reference sequence). This chain's CDR3 is CASSLGQETQYF. The CDR3 DNA reads TGTGCCAGCAGCTTGGGACAAGAGACCCAGTACTTC.

The table lists this clonotype with many counts. This chain links TRBV20-1 with TRBJ2-7, with D tentatively TRBD1 or TRBD2 (5 bases each). V lost 2 bases to trimming and J lost 2 bases, with 10 bases between them. Looked up from germline, CDR1 is DFQATT and CDR2 is SNEGSKA (reference sequence). The CDR3 has 13 residues. The CDR3 DNA follows: TGCAGTGCTAGACCGGGGACCCCCTACGAGCAGTACTTC. As protein: CSARPGTPYEQYF.

DNA of the CDR3: TGCGCCAGCAGGAATCAACCTGGAGATACGCAGTATTTT. It encodes CASRNQPGDTQYF. This rearrangement joins TRBV5-1 to TRBJ2-3; D is unclear. V dropped 5 bases and J dropped 5 bases, with 12 bases sitting between them. Looked up from germline, CDR1 is SGHRS and CDR2 is YFSETQ. The CDR3 consists of 13 residues. Supplemented by reference TRBV5-1 and TRBJ2-3, the full variable domain reads KAGVTQTPRYLIKTRGQQVTLSCSPISGHRSVSWYQQTPGQGLQFLFEYFSETQRNKGNFPGRFSGRQFSNSRSEMNVSTLELGDSALYLCASRNQPGDTQYFGPGTRLTVL.

This clonotype was seen at least ten times. V is TRBV4-1 and J is TRBJ2-4; D is ambiguous. Trimming stripped 0 bases from V and 0 bases from J, with 6 bases between. The CDR3 covers 15 residues. Germline loops: CDR1 MGHRA, CDR2 YSYEKL. The CDR3 DNA is TGCGCCAGCAGCCAAGATCGACTAGCCAAAAACATTCAGTACTTC. Amino acid sequence: CASSQDRLAKNIQYF.

Comment on this clonotype: A much larger clone lies one base from this, so it may be a read error. The rearrangement links TRBV13 to TRBJ1-4; 11 nucleotides match TRBD1. The CDR3 covers 16 residues. Germline lookup yields CDR1 PRHDT and CDR2 FYEKMQ (reference sequence). V lost 5 bases, J lost 8 bases, and 10 bases stayed unmatched. The CDR3 coding sequence is TGTGCCAGCAGCACCCCAGGACAGGGGGCGCAGGAAAAACTGTTTTTT. Translating gives CASSTPGQGAQEKLFF.

This clonotype was seen at least ten times. The V call is TRBV20-1, the J call TRBJ2-7, with 7 bases identical to TRBD1. This CDR3 region has 14 residues. Per the germline V gene, CDR1 is DFQATT and CDR2 is SNEGSKA (reference sequence). V lost 6 bases to trimming and J lost 4 bases; unmatched junction nucleotides: 12. The CDR3 DNA reads as TGCAGTGCCCCCCTCAGACAGGGCCGGTACGAGCAGTACTTC. This encodes CSAPLRQGRYEQYF.

The chain links TRBV11-2 to TRBJ2-7; D may be TRBD2 (7 bases). Germline CDR1 and CDR2: SGHAT and FQNNGV. Between the trimmed V and J ends, which lost 9 bases and 5 bases, there was a span of 20 bases. This CDR3 region has 14 residues. CDR3 DNA sequence: TGTGCCAGTAGAGGGGGGAGCGGGATCCACGAGCAGTACTTC. Amino acids: CASRGGSGIHEQYF.